This T cell receptor (beta chain) came from a study of response to subunit inactivated influenza vaccine. General study findings and limits: The authors suggested that every seasonal influenza vaccination recruits few new T cells.

The CDR3 has 14 amino acids. V lost 0 bases to trimming and J lost 1 base, with 3 bases between them. Looked up from germline, CDR1 is LGHNA and CDR2 is YSLEER. TCRdb re-called the RT-PCR reads with MiXCR, one entry per CDR3 protein. Among 450,000 to 550,000 distinct CDR3 sequences listed, 25% were seen once. Remarks on this clonotype: Its matching antigen is unknown.

The input for sequencing was CD4+ T cells sorted from PBMCs, taken around 5 days after vaccination. This TCR was recovered from a man in his forties or fifties who received an inactivated influenza vaccine. The chain has TRBV4-3 and TRBJ2-2, with D hard to call. CDR3 bases: TGCGCCAGCAGCCAAGAACAGAACACCGGGGAGCTGTTTTTT. The encoded protein is CASSQEQNTGELFF.